This paragraph covers one T cell receptor beta chain sequence. Its target is unknown. V lost 3 bases, J lost 5 bases, and 7 bases lay in between. From germline, CDR1 is LNHDA and CDR2 SQIVND (reference sequence). The CDR3 sequence is 12 residues long. Repertoires were generated with immunoSEQ multiplex PCR, while TCRdb's copy carries only in-frame clones and drops some. The sample lists 150,000 to 200,000 clones; roughly nine tenths were seen once. This sample is part of a study of cytomegalovirus exposure and HLA in healthy donors. Findings and caveats of the study: Listed as cytomegalovirus-associated were 150 or so TCR beta chains. While the bulk of TCR sequences proved rare, some public TCRs turned up in many donors.

The receptor was derived from a woman aged 18-29 years in good health and CMV-seropositive. The rearrangement links TRBV19 to TRBJ1-1; D unclear. The source material was PBMCs. The CDR3 loop reads CASSMRPTEAFF. In DNA form, the CDR3 reads TGTGCCAGTAGTATGCGGCCGACTGAAGCTTTCTTT.